A single sample is the source of the 3 T cell receptor beta chains below, sequenced in a study of T cell clones after liver transplantation. The data were produced by immunoSEQ multiplex PCR, yet TCRdb's version contains in-frame clones alone and is incomplete. The profile shows around 78,000 clones, over 65% of them singletons. The sequencing used CD4+ T cells from blood, collected at the 22-month timepoint. Source of these receptors: a human patient who received a liver transplant. These T cells may partly come from the graft donor.

The J gene is TRBJ2-1, the V gene TRBV14, with D possibly TRBD2 on 6 matching bases. The ends were cut back, 3 bases at V and 0 bases at J, with 12 bases in the middle. Germline CDR1 and CDR2: SGHDN and FVKESK. This CDR3 is 16 amino acids long. Here the CDR3 reads CASSQFRGSSYNEQFF. In DNA, the CDR3 is TGTGCCAGCAGCCAGTTTCGGGGGAGCTCCTACAATGAGCAGTTCTTC.

The V gene is TRBV6-5, the J gene TRBJ2-1; D gene unclear. The germline V gene encodes CDR1 MNHEY and CDR2 SVGAGI. CDR3 size: 14 residues. The V gene lost 2 bases and the J gene lost 3 bases, with 8 bases spanning the gap. DNA of the CDR3: TGTGCCAGCAGTTACGGCGGAAACTACAATGAGCAGTTCTTC. It codes for CASSYGGNYNEQFF.

This chain links TRBV5-1 with TRBJ2-2; TRBD2 is a possible D gene (6 bases). V gave up 2 bases and J gave up 6 bases, with 11 bases separating them. Germline CDR1 SGHRS, CDR2 YFSETQ. This CDR3 comprises 14 residues. CDR3 in amino acids: CASSFRELPGELFF. In DNA form, the CDR3 reads TGCGCCAGCAGCTTTCGGGAGCTGCCCGGGGAGCTGTTTTTT.